This T cell receptor (beta chain) was recorded in a study of cytomegalovirus exposure and HLA in healthy donors (dated by TCRdb to about 2017). In the study overall: The 550 to 750 repertoires of the first cohort and the 95 to 150 validation repertoires were produced on the same platform, according to a later analysis. The study aimed to test whether signatures of past pathogen exposure could be identified by cataloging public T cell receptors. Besides the first cohort of roughly 640 subjects, a separate validation cohort made up of about 120 different subjects was used. To predict cytomegalovirus infection status, the study brought together high-throughput TCR immunosequencing, statistical association of individual TCRs with disease status, and machine learning.

Study-wide findings and limitations: Cytomegalovirus status was reported to be diagnosed by the classifier with high specificity and sensitivity in both the original and validation cohorts. It was suggested by the authors that the approach could potentially be generalized to other disease states and immunological phenotypes. Most TCR sequences were observed very rarely across donors, whereas some public TCRs were present in many individuals. In a later analysis, TCRs clustered in the first cohort were found to also tend to co-occur in the roughly 130 validation repertoires, with approximately 94% of cluster scores above 0. The study gave a list of 150 to 200 TCR beta chains associated with cytomegalovirus. A later analysis had no HLA typing for the validation cohort, so co-occurrence there was scored across all 120 or so repertoires. In vitro tests confirmed that a few of the cytomegalovirus-associated TCR beta chains recognize cytomegalovirus antigens.

This clone was seen once. Its antigen has not been determined. One base away there is no much larger clone; base qualities are not given. Library creation used the immunoSEQ multiplex PCR assay. The authors processed their data as follows. A statistical classification framework was built to diagnose cytomegalovirus status from the catalog of TCR beta chain sequences. In TCRdb, the immuneACCESS table is reduced to in-frame sequences with V and J assigned. These tables do not hold every clone; where another copy was compared, an unresolved V gene accounts for under half, and the others remain unexplained. V and J calls and clone size come straight from that table; D and trimming were deduced from the DNA. For this sample there are roughly 52,000 clones; approximately 88% appear just once. About 7% of the sample rests with the top ten. Ends trimmed: V by 3 bases, J by 0 bases; bases unmatched to a gene: 2. The CDR3 covers 14 residues, taking in both the cysteine and the phenylalanine. The only DNA kept is the CDR3, 42 bases in frame from the first base. Sequences SGHTA (CDR1) and FQGNSA (CDR2) are obtained from the germline V gene.

The donors were included in the validation cohort of 90 to 150 subjects, a group kept apart from the roughly 670-subject first cohort. This receptor chain uses TRBV7-2 and TRBJ2-7, and 7 junction bases match TRBD1. This receptor was taken from a woman in her twenties or thirties in good health and CMV-seronegative. Sequenced input: PBMCs. Here the CDR3 is given as CASSLGQSSYEQYF. The DNA reads TGTGCCAGCAGCTTGGGACAGTCCTCCTACGAGCAGTACTTC.